A single sample gave rise to the 10 T cell receptor beta chains below, sequenced in a study of metastatic and nonmetastatic thyroid tumors. All patients reached thyroid surgery having received no treatment beforehand. From the PCR reads, TCRdb re-called clones with MiXCR. The sample carries approximately 34,000 clones, about a sixth recorded once. The sample taken for sequencing was blood. All receptors derive from a female donor with papillary thyroid cancer or a benign thyroid nodule (not recorded which). Some clones in this sample may be carry-over from other donors' samples.

This clone was observed many times. The genes are TRBV19 and TRBJ2-7; perhaps TRBD2 as D (7 bases). The V gene lost 8 bases and the J gene lost 2 bases, with 16 bases spanning the gap. The CDR3 is made up of 14 amino acids. Germline CDR1 and CDR2: LNHDA and SQIVND (reference sequence). The CDR3 region has the DNA TGTGCCAGTCGGGCGGGGCGGGGGCCCTACGAGCAGTACTTC. The encoded protein is CASRAGRGPYEQYF.

As concerns this clone: This sequence may be a read error, since a much larger clone differs from it by one base. Other DNA sequences within the sample encode an identical CDR3. The rearrangement links TRBV2 to TRBJ2-5; possible D gene TRBD2, 6 bases. Trimming took off 10 bases at V and 1 base at J, with 16 bases between the two ends. The CDR3 covers 14 residues. CDR1 and CDR2 from the germline V gene are SNHLY and FYNNEI. CDR3 sequence reads: CATLAADFQETQYF. The CDR3 DNA sequence: TGTGCCACACTAGCTGCTGACTTCCAAGAGACCCAGTACTTC.

The chain carries TRBV20-1 and TRBJ2-1; D is possibly TRBD2 (6 bases). The length of the CDR3 is 19 residues. Germline V gene lookup returns CDR1 DFQATT and CDR2 SNEGSKA (reference sequence). The V gene lost 1 base and the J gene lost 8 bases, with 30 bases spanning the gap. The CDR3 sequence: CSARVTGPASVRALDEQFF. CDR3 bases: TGCAGTGCTAGAGTCACCGGGCCGGCTAGCGTGAGGGCCTTGGATGAGCAGTTCTTC.

This clone was seen at least ten times. The chain couples TRBV7-8 to TRBJ1-1, with D perhaps TRBD1 (5 bases). There are 14 residues in the CDR3. Between the trimmed V and J ends, which lost 3 bases and 4 bases, there was a span of 12 bases. CDR1 SGHVS and CDR2 FQNEAQ come from the germline V gene. Here the CDR3 reads CASSFSGGTTEAFF. CDR3 DNA sequence: TGTGCCAGCAGCTTTAGCGGGGGGACCACTGAAGCTTTCTTT.

This clone was seen ten or more times. The chain joins TRBV28 to TRBJ2-5, with TRBD2 matching 12 bases. The CDR3 runs 18 residues. J lost 5 bases, V lost 3 bases, and 13 bases had no gene match. CDR1 is MDHEN, CDR2 SYDVKM, per germline. This CDR3 is CASSFFLVSSGRGETQYF. The DNA for the CDR3 is TGTGCCAGCAGTTTTTTCTTGGTCTCTAGCGGGAGGGGTGAGACCCAGTACTTC.

V usage is TRBV28 and J usage is TRBJ2-6; no firm D call. Germline V gene sequence: CDR1 MDHEN, CDR2 SYDVKM. V lost 3 bases to trimming and J lost 7 bases, with 16 bases between them. There are 16 residues in the CDR3. CDR3 nucleotides: TGTGCCAGCAGTTTTGGATCAGCGTCTTGTGCCAACGTCCTGACTTTC. Its protein is CASSFGSASCANVLTF.

By frequency in the sample, this clone is medium-sized. The chain joins TRBV4-1 to TRBJ2-7; no clear D gene. Germline-derived CDR1 and CDR2 are MGHRA and YSYEKL. The CDR3 covers 12 residues. The V and J ends lost 0 bases and 7 bases respectively, with 7 bases between them. CDR3 DNA sequence: TGCGCCAGCAGCCAAGATGGGTTAGAGCAGTACTTC. Protein product: CASSQDGLEQYF.

The table lists this clone with many counts. This specimen includes other DNA sequences encoding the same CDR3. This rearrangement joins TRBV7-9 to TRBJ2-1, with D hard to call. The CDR3 has 13 residues. Germline CDR1 SEHNR, CDR2 FQNEAQ (reference sequence). The germline V and J ends were trimmed by 6 bases and 5 bases, with 11 bases remaining between them. As DNA, the CDR3 is TGTGCCAGCAGACCTCCAACCAACAATGAGCAGTTCTTC. Protein sequence: CASRPPTNNEQFF.

This clone was picked up many times. The rearrangement uses TRBV9 and TRBJ2-7; 10 nucleotides agree with TRBD1. Unmatched junction bases numbered 12, after V lost 4 bases and J lost 5 bases. The CDR3 is 16 amino acids. The germline gives CDR1 SGDLS, CDR2 YYNGEE. CDR3 in amino acids: CASSPRRTGGNHEQYF. The DNA of the CDR3 is TGTGCCAGCAGCCCCAGGAGGACAGGGGGGAACCACGAGCAGTACTTC.

This clone was counted many times. This rearrangement joins TRBV6-1 to TRBJ2-5; TRBD1 is a possible D gene (6 bases). The CDR3 runs to 14 residues. V dropped 6 bases and J dropped 4 bases, with 15 bases sitting between them. CDR1 is MNHNS and CDR2 is SASEGT in the germline V gene. CDR3 in amino acids: CASRKTGMGETQYF. As DNA, the CDR3 is TGTGCCAGCAGAAAAACAGGGATGGGAGAGACCCAGTACTTC.